This T cell receptor beta chain comes out of a study of blood T cell repertoires in COVID-19. V was trimmed by 5 bases and J by 7 bases, leaving 20 bases between them. This CDR3 has 15 residues. The germline gives CDR1 MNHEY, CDR2 SMNVEV (reference sequence). Under the authors' procedure: Quantification of nucleated cells was approximated via reference gene primer amplification. Sequencing used immunoSEQ multiplex PCR; TCRdb keeps in-frame clones, though not all of them. V, J and clone size are those of that table, while D and trimming were read from the DNA. The sample carries about 180,000 clones, around 77% recorded once.

The rearrangement links TRBV27 to TRBJ1-2; a possible D gene is TRBD1 (5 bases). This receptor was identified in a man between 65 and 85 years old with active or convalescent COVID-19. The material sequenced was peripheral blood. The CDR3 loop reads CASSRTDAGNTGYTF. As DNA, the CDR3 is TGTGCCAGCAGTCGGACGGATGCAGGGAATACTGGCTACACCTTC.